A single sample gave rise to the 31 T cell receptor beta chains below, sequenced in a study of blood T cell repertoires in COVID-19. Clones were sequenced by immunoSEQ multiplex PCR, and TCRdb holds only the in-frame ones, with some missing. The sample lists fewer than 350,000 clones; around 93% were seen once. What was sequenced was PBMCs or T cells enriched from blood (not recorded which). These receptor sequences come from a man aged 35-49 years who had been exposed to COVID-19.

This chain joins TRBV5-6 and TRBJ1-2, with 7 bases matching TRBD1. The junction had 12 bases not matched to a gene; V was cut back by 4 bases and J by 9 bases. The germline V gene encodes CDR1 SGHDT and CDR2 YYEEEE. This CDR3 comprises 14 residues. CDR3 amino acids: CASSLSPGQTSYTF. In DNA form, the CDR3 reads TGTGCCAGCAGCCTTTCTCCGGGACAGACTAGCTACACCTTC.

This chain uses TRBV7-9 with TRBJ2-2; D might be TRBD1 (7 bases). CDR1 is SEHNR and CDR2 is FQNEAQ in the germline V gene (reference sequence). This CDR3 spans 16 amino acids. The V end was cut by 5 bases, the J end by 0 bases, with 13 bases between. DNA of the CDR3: TGTGCCAGCAGCCTCCGGGGGACAGCGAACACCGGGGAGCTGTTTTTT. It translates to CASSLRGTANTGELFF. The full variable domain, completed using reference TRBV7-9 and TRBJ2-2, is DTGVSQNPRHKITKRGQNVTFRCDPISEHNRLYWYRQTLGQGPEFLTYFQNEAQLEKSRLLSDRFSAERPKGSFSTLEIQRTEQGDSAMYLCASSLRGTANTGELFFGEGSRLTVL.

CDR3 DNA sequence: TGTGCCAGCAGTTTATTTAGCGGGAGGGTCTACAATGAGCAGTTCTTC. Translating gives CASSLFSGRVYNEQFF. The chain carries TRBV27 and TRBJ2-1, with 11 bases lining up with TRBD2. Germline CDR1 is MNHEY and CDR2 is SMNVEV (reference sequence). CDR3 length: 16 amino acids. V shed 1 base and J 3 bases; nucleotides not matched to a gene: 2.

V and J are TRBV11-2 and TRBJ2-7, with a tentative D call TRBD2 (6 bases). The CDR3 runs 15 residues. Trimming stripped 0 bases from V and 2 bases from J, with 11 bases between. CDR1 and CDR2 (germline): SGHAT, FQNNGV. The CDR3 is CASSLEEGSPYEQYF. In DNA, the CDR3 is TGTGCCAGCAGCTTAGAGGAGGGATCCCCCTACGAGCAGTACTTC.

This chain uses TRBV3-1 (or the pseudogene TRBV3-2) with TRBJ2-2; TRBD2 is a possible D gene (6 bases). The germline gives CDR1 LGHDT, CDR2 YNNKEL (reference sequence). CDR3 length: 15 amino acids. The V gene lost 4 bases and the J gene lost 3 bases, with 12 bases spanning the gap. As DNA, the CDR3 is TGTGCCAGCAGCCGCAGCGGGTTCGACACCGGGGAGCTGTTTTTT. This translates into CASSRSGFDTGELFF.

The CDR3 region is CASSISRGRVGERTEAFF. The CDR3 DNA reads TGTGCCAGTAGTATAAGCAGGGGGCGCGTAGGCGAACGCACTGAAGCTTTCTTT. V and J are TRBV19 and TRBJ1-1, with TRBD1 matching over 8 bases. The CDR3 spans 18 residues. J lost 4 bases, V lost 2 bases, and 15 bases had no gene match. Germline lookup yields CDR1 LNHDA and CDR2 SQIVND (reference sequence).

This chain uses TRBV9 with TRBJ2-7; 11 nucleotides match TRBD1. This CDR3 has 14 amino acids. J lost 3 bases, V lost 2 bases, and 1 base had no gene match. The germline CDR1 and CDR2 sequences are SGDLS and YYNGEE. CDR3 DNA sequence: TGTGCCAGCAGCGTGGACAGGGGGCACTACGAGCAGTACTTC. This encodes CASSVDRGHYEQYF.

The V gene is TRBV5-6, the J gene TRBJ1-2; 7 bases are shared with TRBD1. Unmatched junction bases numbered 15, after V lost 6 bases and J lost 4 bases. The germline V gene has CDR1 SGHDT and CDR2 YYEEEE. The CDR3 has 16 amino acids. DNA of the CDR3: TGTGCCAGCACCCGAGCGACAGGGTCGGGCGGCTATGGCTACACCTTC. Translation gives CASTRATGSGGYGYTF.

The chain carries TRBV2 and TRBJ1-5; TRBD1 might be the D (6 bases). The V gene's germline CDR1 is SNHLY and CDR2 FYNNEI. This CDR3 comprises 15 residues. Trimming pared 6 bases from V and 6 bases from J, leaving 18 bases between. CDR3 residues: CASSPGQGALQPQHF. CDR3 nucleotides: TGTGCCAGCAGCCCGGGACAAGGGGCGCTTCAGCCCCAGCATTTT.

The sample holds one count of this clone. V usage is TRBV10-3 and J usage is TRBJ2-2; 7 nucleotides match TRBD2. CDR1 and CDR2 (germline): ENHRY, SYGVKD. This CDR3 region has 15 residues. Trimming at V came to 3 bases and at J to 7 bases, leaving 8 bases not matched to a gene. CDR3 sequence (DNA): TGTGCCATCAGTGACGGGGAGCGGGATGTCGGGGAGCTGTTTTTT. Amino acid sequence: CAISDGERDVGELFF.

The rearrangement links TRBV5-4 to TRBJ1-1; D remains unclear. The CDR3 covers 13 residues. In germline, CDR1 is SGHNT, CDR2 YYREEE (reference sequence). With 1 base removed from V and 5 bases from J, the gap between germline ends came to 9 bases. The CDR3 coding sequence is TGTGCCAGCAGCTTGCGGGTTGGTACTGAAGCTTTCTTT. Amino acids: CASSLRVGTEAFF.

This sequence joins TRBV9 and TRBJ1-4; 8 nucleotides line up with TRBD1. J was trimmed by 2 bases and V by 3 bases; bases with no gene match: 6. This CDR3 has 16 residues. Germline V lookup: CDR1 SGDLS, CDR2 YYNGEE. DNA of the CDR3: TGTGCCAGCAGCGGAGGGACAGGCCGCACTAATGAAAAACTGTTTTTT. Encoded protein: CASSGGTGRTNEKLFF.

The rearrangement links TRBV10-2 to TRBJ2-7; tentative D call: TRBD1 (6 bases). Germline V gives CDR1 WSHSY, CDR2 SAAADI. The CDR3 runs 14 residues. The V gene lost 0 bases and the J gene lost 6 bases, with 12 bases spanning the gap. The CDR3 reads CASSESVLGAEQYF. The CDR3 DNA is TGCGCCAGCAGTGAGTCTGTCTTGGGGGCCGAGCAGTACTTC.

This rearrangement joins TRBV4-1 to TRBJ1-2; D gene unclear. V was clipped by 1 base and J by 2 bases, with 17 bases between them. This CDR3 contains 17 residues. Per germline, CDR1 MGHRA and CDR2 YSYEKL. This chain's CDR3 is CASSQGWFQIGNYGYTF. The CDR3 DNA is TGCGCCAGCAGCCAAGGGTGGTTCCAAATCGGGAACTATGGCTACACCTTC.

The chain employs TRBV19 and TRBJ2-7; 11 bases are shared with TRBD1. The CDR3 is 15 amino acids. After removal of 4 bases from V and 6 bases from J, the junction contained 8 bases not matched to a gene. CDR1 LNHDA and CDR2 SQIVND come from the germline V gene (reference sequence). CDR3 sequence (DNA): TGTGCCAGTAGTAAGACCGGGACAGGGGGTTCCGAGCAGTACTTC. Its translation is CASSKTGTGGSEQYF.

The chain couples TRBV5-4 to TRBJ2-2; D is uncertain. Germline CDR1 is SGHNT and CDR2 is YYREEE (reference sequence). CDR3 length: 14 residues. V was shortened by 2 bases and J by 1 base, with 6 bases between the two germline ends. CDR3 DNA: TGTGCCAGCAGCTTCTTCCGGAACACCGGGGAGCTGTTTTTT. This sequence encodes CASSFFRNTGELFF.

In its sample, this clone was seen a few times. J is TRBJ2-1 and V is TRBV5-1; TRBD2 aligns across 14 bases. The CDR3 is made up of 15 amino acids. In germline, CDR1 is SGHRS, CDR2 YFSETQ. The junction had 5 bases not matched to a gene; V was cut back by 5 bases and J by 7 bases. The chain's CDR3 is CASRPGLAGVNEQFF. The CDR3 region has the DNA TGCGCCAGCAGGCCGGGACTAGCGGGAGTTAATGAGCAGTTCTTC. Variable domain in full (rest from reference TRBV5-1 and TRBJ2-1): KAGVTQTPRYLIKTRGQQVTLSCSPISGHRSVSWYQQTPGQGLQFLFEYFSETQRNKGNFPGRFSGRQFSNSRSEMNVSTLELGDSALYLCASRPGLAGVNEQFFGPGTRLTVL.

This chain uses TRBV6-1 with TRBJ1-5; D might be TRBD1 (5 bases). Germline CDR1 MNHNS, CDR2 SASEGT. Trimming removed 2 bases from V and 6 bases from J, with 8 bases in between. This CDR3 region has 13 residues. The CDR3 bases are TGTGCCAGCAGTGAACAGGGACTTCAGCCCCAGCATTTT. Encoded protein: CASSEQGLQPQHF.

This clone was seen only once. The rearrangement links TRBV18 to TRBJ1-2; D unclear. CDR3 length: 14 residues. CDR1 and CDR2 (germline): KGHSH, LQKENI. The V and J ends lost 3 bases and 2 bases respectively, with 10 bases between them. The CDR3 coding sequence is TGTGCCAGCTCACCGACGGAGAACAACTATGGCTACACCTTC. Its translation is CASSPTENNYGYTF.

This CDR3 is CAHRLVSTDTQYF. As DNA, the CDR3 is TGTGCTCATCGACTAGTTAGCACAGATACGCAGTATTTT. The rearrangement uses TRBV30 and TRBJ2-3, with D perhaps matching TRBD2 (6 bases). Germline CDR1 and CDR2: GTSNPN and SVGIG (reference sequence). This CDR3 region has 13 residues.

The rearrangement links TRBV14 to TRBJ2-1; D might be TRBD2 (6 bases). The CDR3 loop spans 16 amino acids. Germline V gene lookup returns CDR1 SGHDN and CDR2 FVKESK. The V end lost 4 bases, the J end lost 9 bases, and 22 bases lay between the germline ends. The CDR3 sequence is CASSRIRDWSGGEQFF. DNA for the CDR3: TGTGCCAGCAGCCGGATCCGGGACTGGTCCGGCGGTGAGCAGTTCTTC.

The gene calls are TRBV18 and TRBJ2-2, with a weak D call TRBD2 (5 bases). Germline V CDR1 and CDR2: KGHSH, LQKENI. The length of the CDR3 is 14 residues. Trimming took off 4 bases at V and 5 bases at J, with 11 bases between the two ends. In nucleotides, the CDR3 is TGTGCCAGCTCACTCCGGGGAATTACCGGGGAGCTGTTTTTT. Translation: CASSLRGITGELFF.

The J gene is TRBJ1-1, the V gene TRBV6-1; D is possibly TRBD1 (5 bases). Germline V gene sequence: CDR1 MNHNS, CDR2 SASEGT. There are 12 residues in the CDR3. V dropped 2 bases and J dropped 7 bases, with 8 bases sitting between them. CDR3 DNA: TGTGCCAGCAGTGAACAGGGAGGTGAAGCTTTCTTT. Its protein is CASSEQGGEAFF.

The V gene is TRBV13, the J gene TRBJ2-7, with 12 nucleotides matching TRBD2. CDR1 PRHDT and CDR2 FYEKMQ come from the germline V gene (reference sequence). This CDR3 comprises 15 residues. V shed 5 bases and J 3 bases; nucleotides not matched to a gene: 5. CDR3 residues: CASSPRTSGNYEQYF. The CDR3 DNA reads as TGTGCCAGCAGCCCTCGGACTAGCGGGAACTACGAGCAGTACTTC.

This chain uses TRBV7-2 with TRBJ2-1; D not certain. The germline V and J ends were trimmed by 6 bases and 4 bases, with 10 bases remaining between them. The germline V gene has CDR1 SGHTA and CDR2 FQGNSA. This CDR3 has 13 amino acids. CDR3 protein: CASRLRVYNEQFF. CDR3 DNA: TGTGCCAGCAGGTTACGGGTGTACAATGAGCAGTTCTTC.

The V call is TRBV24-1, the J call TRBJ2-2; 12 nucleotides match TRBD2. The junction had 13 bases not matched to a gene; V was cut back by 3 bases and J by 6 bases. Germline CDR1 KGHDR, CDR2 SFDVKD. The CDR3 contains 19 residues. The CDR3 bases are TGTGCCACCAGTGATCGAAATCGACTAGCGGGAGCAAAAGCCGGGGAGCTGTTTTTT. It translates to CATSDRNRLAGAKAGELFF.

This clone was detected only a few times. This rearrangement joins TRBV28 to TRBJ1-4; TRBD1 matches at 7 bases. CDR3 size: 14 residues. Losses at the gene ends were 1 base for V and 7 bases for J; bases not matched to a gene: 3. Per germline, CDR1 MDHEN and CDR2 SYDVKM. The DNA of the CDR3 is TGTGCCAGCAGTTTATCAGGGGGAAGTGAAAAACTGTTTTTT. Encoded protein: CASSLSGGSEKLFF.

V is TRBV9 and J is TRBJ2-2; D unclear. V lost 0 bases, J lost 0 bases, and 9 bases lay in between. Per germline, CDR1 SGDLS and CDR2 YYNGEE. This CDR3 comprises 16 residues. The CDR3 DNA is TGTGCCAGCAGCGTAGGACATTCCGCGAACACCGGGGAGCTGTTTTTT. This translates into CASSVGHSANTGELFF.

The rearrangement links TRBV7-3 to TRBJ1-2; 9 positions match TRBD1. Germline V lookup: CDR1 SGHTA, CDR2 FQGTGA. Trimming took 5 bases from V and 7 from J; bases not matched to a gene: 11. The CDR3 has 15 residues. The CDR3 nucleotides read TGTGCCAGCAGCCCGGCACAGGGGGCGCTGGGTGGCTACACCTTC. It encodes CASSPAQGALGGYTF.

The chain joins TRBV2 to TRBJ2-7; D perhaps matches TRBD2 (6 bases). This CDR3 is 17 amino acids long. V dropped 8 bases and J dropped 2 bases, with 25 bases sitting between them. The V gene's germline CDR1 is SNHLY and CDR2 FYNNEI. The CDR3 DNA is TGTGCCAGCTATACCCCACCACCGGGACTTACGACCTACGAGCAGTACTTC. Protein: CASYTPPPGLTTYEQYF.

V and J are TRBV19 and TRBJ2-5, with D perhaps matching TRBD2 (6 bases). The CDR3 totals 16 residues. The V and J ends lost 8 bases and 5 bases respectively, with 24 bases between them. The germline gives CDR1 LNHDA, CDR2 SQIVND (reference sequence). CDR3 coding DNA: TGTGCCAGTGGCTCCTCGAGGCGGGATTTTCGGGAGACCCAGTACTTC. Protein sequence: CASGSSRRDFRETQYF. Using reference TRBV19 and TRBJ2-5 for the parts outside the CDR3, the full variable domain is DGGITQSPKYLFRKEGQNVTLSCEQNLNHDAMYWYRQDPGQGLRLIYYSQIVNDFQKGDIAEGYSVSREKKESFPLTVTSAQKNPTAFYLCASGSSRRDFRETQYFGPGTRLLVL.